The rows below give T cell receptor beta chains drawn from one sample of a study of metastatic and nonmetastatic thyroid tumors. TCRdb reprocessed the PCR reads using MiXCR. The top ten clones hold about 8.1% of a sample with around 20,000 clones, roughly 22% of them seen once. Sequenced input: adjacent normal tissue. Receptors were obtained from a female donor with papillary thyroid cancer or a benign thyroid nodule (not recorded which). Some clones in this sample may be carry-over from other donors' samples. CDR3s include the opening cysteine and the closing phenylalanine or tryptophan. Each record gives: D gene, V gene, CDR3 length, J gene, clone size, CDR3 protein, CDR3 DNA. A D gene is named only where the DNA matches it firmly. Clone size is given for some rows only: seen once, a few or many times, or a class if the clone is expanded.

d_gene: .; v_gene: TRBV2; len: 14; j_gene: TRBJ2-2; abundance: .; CDR3aa: CASGSLGGTGELFF; CDR3nt: TGTGCCAGTGGGTCACTAGGTGGAACCGGGGAGCTGTTTTTT
d_gene: .; v_gene: TRBV28; len: 16; j_gene: TRBJ1-1; abundance: few; CDR3aa: CASSFGQTPGGAEAFF; CDR3nt: TGTGCCAGCAGTTTCGGACAGACCCCTGGGGGCGCTGAAGCTTTCTTT
d_gene: .; v_gene: TRBV12-3/TRBV12-4; len: 14; j_gene: TRBJ2-1; abundance: medium-sized; CDR3aa: CASTGAGLTDEQFF; CDR3nt: TGTGCCAGCACCGGGGCAGGGCTTACGGATGAGCAGTTCTTC
d_gene: .; v_gene: TRBV2; len: 12; j_gene: TRBJ2-5; abundance: many; CDR3aa: CASSGVQETQYF; CDR3nt: TGTGCCAGCAGCGGGGTCCAAGAGACCCAGTACTTC
d_gene: .; v_gene: TRBV12-3/TRBV12-4; len: 12; j_gene: TRBJ2-1; abundance: few; CDR3aa: CASSLWGNEQFF; CDR3nt: TGTGCCAGCAGTTTATGGGGCAATGAGCAGTTCTTC
d_gene: .; v_gene: TRBV9; len: 14; j_gene: TRBJ2-7; abundance: .; CDR3aa: CASSVVGSSYEQYF; CDR3nt: TGTGCCAGCAGCGTAGTTGGGAGCTCCTACGAGCAGTACTTC
d_gene: .; v_gene: TRBV4-2; len: 14; j_gene: TRBJ1-4; abundance: once; CDR3aa: CASSIDRQAEKLFF; CDR3nt: TGTGCCAGCAGTATAGACAGGCAGGCCGAAAAACTGTTTTTT
d_gene: TRBD1; v_gene: TRBV20-1; len: 13; j_gene: TRBJ2-7; abundance: .; CDR3aa: CSARRRGNYEQYF; CDR3nt: TGCAGTGCTAGGCGCAGGGGGAACTACGAGCAGTACTTC
d_gene: .; v_gene: TRBV5-6; len: 18; j_gene: TRBJ1-6; abundance: .; CDR3aa: CASSSNSQDYSYNSPLHF; CDR3nt: TGTGCCAGCAGTTCGAACAGCCAGGATTACTCCTATAATTCACCCCTCCACTTT
d_gene: .; v_gene: TRBV20-1; len: 12; j_gene: TRBJ2-3; abundance: medium-sized; CDR3aa: CSARRGEDTQYF; CDR3nt: TGCAGTGCTAGAAGGGGGGAAGATACGCAGTATTTT
d_gene: TRBD1; v_gene: TRBV20-1; len: 17; j_gene: TRBJ2-5; abundance: few; CDR3aa: CSARWTGGDERAETQYF; CDR3nt: TGCAGTGCCAGATGGACAGGGGGCGATGAGAGGGCAGAGACCCAGTACTTC
d_gene: TRBD2; v_gene: TRBV6-1; len: 13; j_gene: TRBJ2-7; abundance: .; CDR3aa: CASGLAVSYEQYF; CDR3nt: TGTGCCAGCGGACTAGCGGTCTCCTACGAGCAGTACTTC
d_gene: TRBD2; v_gene: TRBV6-6; len: 16; j_gene: TRBJ2-5; abundance: .; CDR3aa: CASSYSVLAGKETQYF; CDR3nt: TGTGCCAGCAGTTACAGTGTTCTAGCGGGAAAAGAGACCCAGTACTTC
d_gene: .; v_gene: TRBV20-1; len: 14; j_gene: TRBJ1-5; abundance: few; CDR3aa: CSASGGRVGQPQHF; CDR3nt: TGCAGTGCTAGTGGGGGACGGGTAGGACAGCCCCAGCATTTT
d_gene: .; v_gene: TRBV28; len: 14; j_gene: TRBJ2-1; abundance: few; CDR3aa: CASNGERSYNEQFF; CDR3nt: TGTGCCAGCAATGGCGAGAGGTCCTACAATGAGCAGTTCTTC
d_gene: TRBD1; v_gene: TRBV6-1; len: 16; j_gene: TRBJ1-2; abundance: few; CDR3aa: CASSNMGQGRRGGYTF; CDR3nt: TGTGCCAGCAGTAATATGGGACAGGGGCGCCGTGGGGGCTACACCTTC